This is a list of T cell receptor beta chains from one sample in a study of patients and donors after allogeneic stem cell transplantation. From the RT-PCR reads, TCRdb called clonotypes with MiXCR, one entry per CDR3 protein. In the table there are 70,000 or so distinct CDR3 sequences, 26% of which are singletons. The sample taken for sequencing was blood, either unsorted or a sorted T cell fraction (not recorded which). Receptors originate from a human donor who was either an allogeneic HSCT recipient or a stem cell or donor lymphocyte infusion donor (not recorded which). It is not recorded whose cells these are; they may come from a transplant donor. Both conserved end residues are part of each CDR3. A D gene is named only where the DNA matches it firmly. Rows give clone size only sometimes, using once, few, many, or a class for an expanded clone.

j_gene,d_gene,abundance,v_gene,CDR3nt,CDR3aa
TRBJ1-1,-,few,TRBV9,TGTGCCAGCAGCGTATTAGGGGGACATAACACTGAAGCTTTCTTT,CASSVLGGHNTEAFF
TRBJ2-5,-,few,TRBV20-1,TGCAGTGCTACCTCCCCGGGATTACCCGAAGTGGCCCAGTACTTC,CSATSPGLPEVAQYF
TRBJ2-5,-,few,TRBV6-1,TGTGCCAGCAGTGAAGGGGTCTGGGCTTCTCCCACAGAGACCCAGTACTTC,CASSEGVWASPTETQYF
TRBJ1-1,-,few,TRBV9,TGTGCCAGCAGCGTAGGGTGGAAGAACACTGAAGCTTTCTTT,CASSVGWKNTEAFF
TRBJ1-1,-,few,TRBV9,TGTGCCAGCAGCCCCCCCGGGACAATGAACACTGAAGCTTTCTTT,CASSPPGTMNTEAFF
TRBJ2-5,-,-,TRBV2,TGTGCCAGCAGTGAAGTGTTAGGATTGTCGGAGACCCAGTACTTC,CASSEVLGLSETQYF
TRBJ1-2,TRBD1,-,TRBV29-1,TGCAGCGTTTCCGACAGGGAAAGTCTCTATGGCTACACCTTC,CSVSDRESLYGYTF
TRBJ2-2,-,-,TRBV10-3,TGTGCCATCAGTGAGTTGGAGACAGCGAACACCGGGGAGCTGTTTTTT,CAISELETANTGELFF
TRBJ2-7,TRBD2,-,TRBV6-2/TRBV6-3,TGTGCCAGCAGACTAGCGGGAGGCTACGAGCAGTACTTC,CASRLAGGYEQYF
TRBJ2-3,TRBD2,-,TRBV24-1,TGTGCCACCAGTGTCCTGGGACTAGCGGACGGAAGCACAGATACGCAGTATTTT,CATSVLGLADGSTDTQYF
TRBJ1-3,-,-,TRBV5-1,TGCGCCAGCAGCTTGGATTCAATTGACTTCGGAAACACCATATATTTT,CASSLDSIDFGNTIYF
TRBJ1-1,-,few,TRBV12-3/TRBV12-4,TGTGCCAGCAGTTTAGCATTCCGGGGCATGAACACTGAAGCTTTCTTT,CASSLAFRGMNTEAFF
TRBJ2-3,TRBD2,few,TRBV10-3,TGTGCCATCAGTACCCGTGGGGCTAGCGGGGCAGATACGCAGTATTTT,CAISTRGASGADTQYF
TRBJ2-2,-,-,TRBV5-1,TGCGCCAGCAGCTCCGGTGGGGGGCCAAACACCGGGGAGCTGTTTTTT,CASSSGGGPNTGELFF
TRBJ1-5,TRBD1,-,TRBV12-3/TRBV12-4,TGTGCCAGCAGTTTAAGGGGGACAGGGGACCAGCCCCAGCATTTT,CASSLRGTGDQPQHF
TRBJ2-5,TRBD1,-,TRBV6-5,TGTGCCAGCAGCGTACAGGGGGGGACCCAGTACTTC,CASSVQGGTQYF
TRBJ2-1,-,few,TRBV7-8,TGTGCCAGCCAGCTTAGATGGTTGGGGACGAATTACAATGAGCAGTTCTTC,CASQLRWLGTNYNEQFF
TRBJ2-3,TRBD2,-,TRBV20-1,TGCAGTGCTACTAGCGGGGGACTCTCTAGCACAGATACGCAGTATTTT,CSATSGGLSSTDTQYF
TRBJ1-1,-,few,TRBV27,TGTGCCAGCAATGTCGGCCGACTGAACACTGAAGCTTTCTTT,CASNVGRLNTEAFF
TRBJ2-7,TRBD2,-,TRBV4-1,TGCGCCAGCAGCCAAGATTTCGGGACTAGCGGGAGTTACGAGCAGTACTTC,CASSQDFGTSGSYEQYF
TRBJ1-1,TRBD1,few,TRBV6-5,TGTGCCGCTTATCGACAGGGGCGAGCCACTGAAGCTTTCTTT,CAAYRQGRATEAFF
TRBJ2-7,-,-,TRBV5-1,TGCGCCAGCAGCTTGATCAGGGACGACGAGCAGTACTTC,CASSLIRDDEQYF
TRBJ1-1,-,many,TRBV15,TGTGCCACCAGCCCTCAAGGGTTAGGTGAAGCTTTCTTT,CATSPQGLGEAFF
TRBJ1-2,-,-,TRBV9,TGTGCCAGCAGCCCCGACGGGAACTATGGCTACACCTTC,CASSPDGNYGYTF
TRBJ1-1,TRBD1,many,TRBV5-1,TGCGCCAGCAGCACTACGTGGGACAGGCTGGGAACTGAAGCTTTCTTT,CASSTTWDRLGTEAFF
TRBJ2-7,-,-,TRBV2,TGTGCCAGCAGTGAACGGGGACCACCTTACGAGCAGTACTTC,CASSERGPPYEQYF
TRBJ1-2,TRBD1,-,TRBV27,TGTGCCAGCAGTTTAGCCAGGGGGCCCTATGGCTACACCTTC,CASSLARGPYGYTF
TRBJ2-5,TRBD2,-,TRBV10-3,TGTGCCATCAGTGAGTCGGTAGCGGGAGTTCGGGAGACCCAGTACTTC,CAISESVAGVRETQYF
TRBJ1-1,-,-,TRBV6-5,TGTGCCAGCAGTTACGGGGCCGATCGTACTGAAGCTTTCTTT,CASSYGADRTEAFF
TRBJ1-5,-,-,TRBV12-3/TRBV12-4,TGTGCCAGCAGGCGTACAGAGTATAGCAATCAGCCCCAGCATTTT,CASRRTEYSNQPQHF
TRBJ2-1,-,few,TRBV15,TGTGCCACCAGCAGAGCCCGGGGAAGAGGGAACAATGAGCAGTTCTTC,CATSRARGRGNNEQFF
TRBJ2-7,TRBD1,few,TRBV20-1,TGCAGTGCGCGACAGGGGGTACGGGTTTACGAGCAGTACTTC,CSARQGVRVYEQYF
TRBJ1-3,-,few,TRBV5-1,TGCGCCAGCATGCTCGGGACAACTGGAAACACCATATATTTT,CASMLGTTGNTIYF
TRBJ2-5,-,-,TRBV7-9,TGTGCCAGCAGCTCCACAGGAGTCAGGCAAGAGACCCAGTACTTC,CASSSTGVRQETQYF
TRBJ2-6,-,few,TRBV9,TGTGCCAGCAGCGCGGGACGTAGCTCTGGGGCCAACGTCCTGACTTTC,CASSAGRSSGANVLTF
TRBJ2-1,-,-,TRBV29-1,TGCAGCGTTTCCGGGACAGAGCAGTTCTTC,CSVSGTEQFF
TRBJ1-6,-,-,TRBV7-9,TGTGCCAGCAGCTTATTTGTTGGTGCAGGTGTCCGGTCACCCCTCCACTTT,CASSLFVGAGVRSPLHF
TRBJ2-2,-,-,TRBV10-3,TGTGCCACCTCCAACGAGGGAACCGGGGAGCTGTTTTTT,CATSNEGTGELFF
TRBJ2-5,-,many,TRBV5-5,TGTGCCAGCAGTTCCCTGCGACAGGAAGAGACCCAGTACTTC,CASSSLRQEETQYF
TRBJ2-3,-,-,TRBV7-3,TGTGCCAGCAGCTTGGAAGCAATAGGAGATACGCAGTATTTT,CASSLEAIGDTQYF
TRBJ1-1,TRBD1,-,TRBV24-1,TGTGCCACCAGCCGACAGGGGGATGAAGCTTTCTTT,CATSRQGDEAFF
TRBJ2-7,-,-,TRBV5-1,TGCGCCAGCAGCCCGGGGGACACATCCTCCTACGAGCAGTACTTC,CASSPGDTSSYEQYF
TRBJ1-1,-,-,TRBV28,TGTGCCAGCAGTCCCGGTGGGTTGCTCACTGAAGCTTTCTTT,CASSPGGLLTEAFF
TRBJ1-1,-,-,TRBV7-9,TGTGCCAGCAGCCCAGGTCGGCATGGGACGGCATTGATCGGGAACACTGAAGCTTTCTTT,CASSPGRHGTALIGNTEAFF
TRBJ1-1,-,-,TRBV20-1,TGCAGTGCTAGAGATCGACGGATGAACACTGAAGCTTTCTTT,CSARDRRMNTEAFF
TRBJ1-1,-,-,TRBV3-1,TGTGCCAGCAGCCAAGTCCCTTTCCGGATGAACGCTGAAGCTTTCTTT,CASSQVPFRMNAEAFF
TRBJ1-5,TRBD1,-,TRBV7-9,TGTGCCAGCAGCTTTGACAGGGGGCAGGGGAATCAGCCCCAGCATTTT,CASSFDRGQGNQPQHF
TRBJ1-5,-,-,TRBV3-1,TGTGCCAAAGCAGGGAGTCTGATAGGCAATCAGCCCCAGCATTTT,CAKAGSLIGNQPQHF
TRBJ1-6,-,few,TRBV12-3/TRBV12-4,TGTGCCAGCAGTTCCGGACAGAAGGATATGAGCTCCTATAATTCACCCCTCCACTTT,CASSSGQKDMSSYNSPLHF
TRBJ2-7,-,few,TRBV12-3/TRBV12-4,TGTGCCAGCAGTTTAGGACAGCACTACGAGCAGTACTTC,CASSLGQHYEQYF
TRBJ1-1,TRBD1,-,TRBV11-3,TGTGCCAGCAGCAAACGGACAGGGCGGACTGAAGCTTTCTTT,CASSKRTGRTEAFF
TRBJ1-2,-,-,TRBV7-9,TGTGCCAGCAGCAGCGGACTGGCGGAGTCCCCCTATGGCTACACCTTC,CASSSGLAESPYGYTF
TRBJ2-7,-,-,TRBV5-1,TGCGCCAGCAGCTTGGTGGGCGGCAGCTCCTACGAGCAGTACTTC,CASSLVGGSSYEQYF